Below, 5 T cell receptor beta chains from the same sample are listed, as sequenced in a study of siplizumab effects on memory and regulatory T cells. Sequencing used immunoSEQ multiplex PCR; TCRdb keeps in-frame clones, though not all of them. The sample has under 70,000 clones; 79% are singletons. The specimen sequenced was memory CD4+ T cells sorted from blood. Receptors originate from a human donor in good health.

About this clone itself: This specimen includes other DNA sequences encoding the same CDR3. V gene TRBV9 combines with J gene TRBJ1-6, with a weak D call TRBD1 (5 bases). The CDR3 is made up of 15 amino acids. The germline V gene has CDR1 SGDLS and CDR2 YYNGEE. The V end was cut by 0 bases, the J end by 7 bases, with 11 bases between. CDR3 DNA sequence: TGTGCCAGCAGCGTAGAAGGGGCAGGCAATTCACCCCTCCACTTT. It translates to CASSVEGAGNSPLHF.

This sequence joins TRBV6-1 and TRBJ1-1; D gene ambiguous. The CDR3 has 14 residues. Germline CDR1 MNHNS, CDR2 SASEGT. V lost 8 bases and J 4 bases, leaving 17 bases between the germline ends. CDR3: CASDSSGRGTEAFF. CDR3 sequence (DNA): TGTGCCAGCGATTCTTCCGGGCGCGGCACTGAAGCTTTCTTT.

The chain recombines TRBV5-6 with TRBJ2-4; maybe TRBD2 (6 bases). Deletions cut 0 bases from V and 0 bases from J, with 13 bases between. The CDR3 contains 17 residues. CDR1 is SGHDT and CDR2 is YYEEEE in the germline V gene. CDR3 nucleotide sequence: TGTGCCAGCAGCTTGGGGGCGTTGGGACTAGCCAAAAACATTCAGTACTTC. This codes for CASSLGALGLAKNIQYF.

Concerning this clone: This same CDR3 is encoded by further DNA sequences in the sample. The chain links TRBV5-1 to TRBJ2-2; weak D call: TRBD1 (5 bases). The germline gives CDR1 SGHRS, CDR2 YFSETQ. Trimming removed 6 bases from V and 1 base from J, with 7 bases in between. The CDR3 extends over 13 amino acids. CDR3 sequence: CASKGENTGELFF. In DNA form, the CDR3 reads TGCGCCAGCAAAGGGGAGAACACCGGGGAGCTGTTTTTT.

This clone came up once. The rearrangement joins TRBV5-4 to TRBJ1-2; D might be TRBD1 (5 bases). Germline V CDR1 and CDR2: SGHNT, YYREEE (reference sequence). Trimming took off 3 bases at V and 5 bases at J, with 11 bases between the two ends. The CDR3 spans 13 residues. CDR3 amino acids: CASSWGDGYGYTF. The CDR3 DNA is TGTGCCAGCAGCTGGGGGGACGGTTATGGCTACACCTTC.